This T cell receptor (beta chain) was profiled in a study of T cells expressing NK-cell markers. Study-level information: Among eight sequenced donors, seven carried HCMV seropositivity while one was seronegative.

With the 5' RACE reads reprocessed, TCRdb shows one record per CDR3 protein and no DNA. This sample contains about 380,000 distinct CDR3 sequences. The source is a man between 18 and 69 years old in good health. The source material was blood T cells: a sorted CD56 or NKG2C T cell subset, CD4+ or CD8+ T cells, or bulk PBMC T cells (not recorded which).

CDR3 in amino acids: CASSSTSPMGNQPQHF. This chain uses TRBV28 with TRBJ1-5. In germline, CDR1 is MDHEN, CDR2 SYDVKM. CDR3 length: 16 amino acids.